The 11 T cell receptor beta chains below all came from one sample that was sequenced in a study of T cells in Graves' hyperthyroidism and ophthalmopathy. RNA transcripts yielded amplified TCR beta CDR3 regions. The primer set for the first-round RT-PCR of the TCR CDR3 was HTBI. TCRdb recomputed calls from the multiplex PCR reads with MiXCR, one row per CDR3 protein. This sample carries roughly 500,000 distinct CDR3 sequences, about 45% of them seen once, and the ten largest clones take roughly 45%. Source material: peripheral blood or thyroid tissue (not recorded which). Receptors were obtained from an adult woman with Graves' disease, either hyperthyroidism or ophthalmopathy (not recorded which).

This clonotype was detected ten times or more. No conserved phenylalanine or tryptophan is present at the end of the CDR3, so a read error is the likely explanation. V usage is TRBV12-3 or TRBV12-4 and J usage is TRBJ1-2, with D maybe TRBD1 (5 bases). Trimming took off 5 bases at V and 5 bases at J, with 9 bases between the two ends. The CDR3 runs 12 residues. CDR3 nucleotide sequence: TGTGCCAGCAGTCCCCAGGGTTATGGCTACACCTCC. This encodes CASSPQGYGYTS.

This clonotype was counted only a few times. This rearrangement joins TRBV7-2 to TRBJ1-1; weak D call: TRBD1 (6 bases). Trimming pared 1 base from V and 4 bases from J, leaving 7 bases between. The length of the CDR3 is 13 residues. Germline V gene lookup returns CDR1 SGHTA and CDR2 FQGNSA. Written as DNA, the CDR3 is TGTGCCAGCAGCTTAGAGGGGGTCACTGAAGCTTTCTTT. It yields the protein CASSLEGVTEAFF.

The chain joins TRBV20-1 to TRBJ2-7, with 7 bases that match TRBD1. The CDR3 consists of 17 residues. Germline V gene data show CDR1 as DFQATT and CDR2 as SNEGSKA (reference sequence). V dropped 4 bases and J dropped 3; count of bases not matched to a gene: 18. The CDR3 is CSATTQQGKDRNYEQYF. The CDR3 bases are TGCAGTGCTACTACCCAACAGGGGAAGGACAGGAACTACGAGCAGTACTTC.

The chain uses TRBV7-6 and TRBJ1-3; no definite D call. The CDR3 is 14 residues long. Germline assignment: CDR1 SGHVS and CDR2 FNYEAQ. V was cut by 5 bases and J by 0 bases, with 8 bases left in between. CDR3: CASSNRTSGNTIYF. The CDR3, as DNA: TGTGCCAGCAGCAATAGGACCTCTGGAAACACCATATATTTT.

The V gene is TRBV2, the J gene TRBJ1-5; tentatively, D is TRBD1 (6 bases). Germline assignment: CDR1 SNHLY and CDR2 FYNNEI. The CDR3 covers 13 residues. The germline V and J ends were trimmed by 10 bases and 6 bases, with 16 bases remaining between them. The CDR3, as DNA: TGTGCCAACCATTCTCTACAGGGTCAGCCCCAGCATTTT. It codes for CANHSLQGQPQHF.

The V call is TRBV20-1, the J call TRBJ1-1; D not resolved. Looked up from germline, CDR1 is DFQATT and CDR2 is SNEGSKA (reference sequence). Trimming removed 6 bases from V and 1 base from J, with 15 bases in between. This CDR3 is built from 14 residues. The CDR3 DNA sequence: TGCAGTGCCCCCCCCAGAAGGCGGAACACTGAAGCTTTCTTT. This sequence encodes CSAPPRRRNTEAFF.

The chain carries TRBV9 and TRBJ1-1; D ambiguous. Germline V gene sequence: CDR1 SGDLS, CDR2 YYNGEE. Trimming took 0 bases from V and 7 from J, leaving 1 base between them. The CDR3 extends over 10 amino acids. The CDR3 is CASSVDEAFF. The CDR3 bases are TGTGCCAGCAGCGTAGATGAAGCTTTCTTT.

For this clonotype: At one end, the junction sequence differs from germline, possibly due to a read error. This rearrangement joins TRBV2 to TRBJ1-1, with TRBD1 matching 7 bases. The CDR3 covers 16 residues. Germline CDR1 reads SNHLY; CDR2 reads FYNNEI. The CDR3 reads CASSESRAGGNTEAFF. Written as DNA, the CDR3 is TGTGCCAGCAGTGAATCCAGGGCAGGGGGGAACACTGAGGCTTTCTTT.

This clonotype was counted at least ten times. The rearrangement joins TRBV4-1 to TRBJ1-2; D may be TRBD1 (6 bases). CDR3 length equals 14 residues. CDR1 MGHRA and CDR2 YSYEKL come from the germline V gene. V lost 0 bases to trimming and J lost 3 bases, with 8 bases between them. The DNA of the CDR3 is TGCGCCAGCAGCCAAGAAAACAGGGACTATGGCTACACCTTC. Encoded protein: CASSQENRDYGYTF.

The chain has TRBV25-1 and TRBJ1-5; 8 bases agree with TRBD1. V trimming: 6 bases; J trimming: 8 bases; junction bases outside the gene matches: 9. CDR3 length equals 14 residues. The V gene's germline CDR1 is MGHDK and CDR2 SYGVNS. The CDR3, as DNA: TGTGCCAGCAGCGAACCGGGACAGGTTGAGCCCCAGCATTTT. Translating it yields CASSEPGQVEPQHF.

Regarding this clonotype: A clone one base away is much larger, so this may be a read error. The chain is built from TRBV14 and TRBJ2-7; D is unresolved. CDR1 is SGHDN, CDR2 FVKESK, per germline. Trimming left V 1 base short and J 3 bases short, with 10 bases between. CDR3 length: 14 residues. CDR3: CASSQGQDVYEQYF. The CDR3 region has the DNA TGTGCCAGCAGCCAAGGTCAGGATGTCTACGAGCAGTACTTC.